These T cell receptor beta chains were read from a single sample in a study of T cells in Graves' hyperthyroidism and ophthalmopathy. TCRdb reprocessed the multiplex PCR reads with MiXCR, giving one entry per CDR3 protein. Here the sample spans approximately 510,000 distinct CDR3 sequences, 46% being singletons. Sequencing was performed on peripheral blood or thyroid tissue (not recorded which). These receptors all stem from an adult woman with Graves' disease, either hyperthyroidism or ophthalmopathy (not recorded which). Both conserved end residues are part of each CDR3. The order of the fields is clone size, D gene, V gene, J gene, CDR3 DNA, CDR3 protein. D genes are given only for firm matches. A clone size is listed for some rows: how often the clone was seen (once, few, many), or a class if it is expanded.

clone_size: many; d_call: .; v_call: TRBV6-5; j_call: TRBJ1-6; cdr3_nt: TGTGCCAGCAGCCTCGTCAGCGGTTCACCCCTCCACTTT; cdr3_aa: CASSLVSGSPLHF
clone_size: .; d_call: .; v_call: TRBV10-3; j_call: TRBJ1-5; cdr3_nt: TGTGCCATCAGTGGAGGCGGAGGGAATCAGCCCCAGCATTTT; cdr3_aa: CAISGGGGNQPQHF
clone_size: .; d_call: .; v_call: TRBV7-9; j_call: TRBJ2-7; cdr3_nt: TGTGCCAGCAGCAAAACTGGAGGTATCAGCTCCTACGAGCAGTACTTC; cdr3_aa: CASSKTGGISSYEQYF
clone_size: many; d_call: TRBD1; v_call: TRBV7-9; j_call: TRBJ1-2; cdr3_nt: TGTGCCAGCAGCCCGGCGGCGGACAGGAACTATGGCTACACCTTC; cdr3_aa: CASSPAADRNYGYTF
clone_size: once; d_call: TRBD1; v_call: TRBV7-9; j_call: TRBJ1-2; cdr3_nt: TGTGCCAGCAGTCCTAGCCTCCTGGGACAGGGGTGGGGCTACACCTTC; cdr3_aa: CASSPSLLGQGWGYTF
clone_size: .; d_call: .; v_call: TRBV7-9; j_call: TRBJ1-5; cdr3_nt: TGTGCCAGCAGCTCAGGGTCTGGAGATCAGCCCCAGCATTTT; cdr3_aa: CASSSGSGDQPQHF
clone_size: few; d_call: TRBD2; v_call: TRBV5-4; j_call: TRBJ2-5; cdr3_nt: TGTGCCAGCAGCACGAGGACTAGCGGGGGGCAAGAGACCCAGTACTTC; cdr3_aa: CASSTRTSGGQETQYF
clone_size: many; d_call: TRBD1; v_call: TRBV5-1; j_call: TRBJ2-5; cdr3_nt: TGCGCCAGCAGCGGCAGGGGGCAAGAGACCCAGTACTTC; cdr3_aa: CASSGRGQETQYF
clone_size: .; d_call: .; v_call: TRBV6-5; j_call: TRBJ1-1; cdr3_nt: TGTGCCAGCAGTTTAACAGGAGCCCTAACTGAAGCTTTCTTT; cdr3_aa: CASSLTGALTEAFF
clone_size: few; d_call: .; v_call: TRBV29-1; j_call: TRBJ2-7; cdr3_nt: TGCAGCGCCCTGGGACCTTTGGGCGAGCAGTACTTC; cdr3_aa: CSALGPLGEQYF
clone_size: .; d_call: TRBD1; v_call: TRBV29-1; j_call: TRBJ2-7; cdr3_nt: TGCAGCGTGGACAGGGGGCGCGGGGAGCAGTACTTC; cdr3_aa: CSVDRGRGEQYF
clone_size: .; d_call: TRBD2; v_call: TRBV11-2; j_call: TRBJ2-5; cdr3_nt: TGTGCCAGCAGCTTCGGGACAGCGGGAGGTGCCCAGTACTTC; cdr3_aa: CASSFGTAGGAQYF
clone_size: many; d_call: TRBD2; v_call: TRBV6-6; j_call: TRBJ2-7; cdr3_nt: TGTGCCAGCAGTTACATACGGGAGGCCTCCTACGAGCAGTACTTC; cdr3_aa: CASSYIREASYEQYF
clone_size: many; d_call: .; v_call: TRBV9; j_call: TRBJ1-2; cdr3_nt: TGTGCCAGCAGCGACCCCCAGGGCTACACCTTC; cdr3_aa: CASSDPQGYTF
clone_size: many; d_call: TRBD2; v_call: TRBV7-9; j_call: TRBJ2-7; cdr3_nt: TGTACCCTTAGCGGGAGATCCTCCTACGAGCAGTACTTC; cdr3_aa: CTLSGRSSYEQYF
clone_size: .; d_call: .; v_call: TRBV25-1; j_call: TRBJ2-7; cdr3_nt: TGTGCCAGCACCCCAAAGGGGGGGGTCTACGAGCAGTACTTC; cdr3_aa: CASTPKGGVYEQYF
clone_size: few; d_call: .; v_call: TRBV2; j_call: TRBJ2-3; cdr3_nt: TGTGCCAGCAGTGAAAGGTGGAGGGGGGGAGATACGCAGTATTTT; cdr3_aa: CASSERWRGGDTQYF
clone_size: many; d_call: .; v_call: TRBV7-8; j_call: TRBJ2-2; cdr3_nt: TGTGCCAGCAGCTCATTAGTAGGGGCGCTGGTCACCGGGGAGCTGTTTTTT; cdr3_aa: CASSSLVGALVTGELFF
clone_size: .; d_call: .; v_call: TRBV7-2; j_call: TRBJ2-6; cdr3_nt: TGTGCCAGCAGCTCGAAGACAGCGCCGGGGACTGGGGCCAACGTCCTGACTTTC; cdr3_aa: CASSSKTAPGTGANVLTF
clone_size: .; d_call: .; v_call: TRBV29-1; j_call: TRBJ2-5; cdr3_nt: TGCAGCGTGCCACCTACAGCGGGAGAGACCCAGTACTTC; cdr3_aa: CSVPPTAGETQYF
clone_size: .; d_call: .; v_call: TRBV7-9; j_call: TRBJ2-5; cdr3_nt: TGTGCCAGCAGCTTCTCCTGGGGGTTGGGAGAGACCCAGTACTTC; cdr3_aa: CASSFSWGLGETQYF
clone_size: .; d_call: TRBD2; v_call: TRBV7-2; j_call: TRBJ2-7; cdr3_nt: TGTGCCAGCAGCTTAGCGTGGGGGCGAGCGGGAGCCGAGCAGTACTTC; cdr3_aa: CASSLAWGRAGAEQYF
clone_size: few; d_call: .; v_call: TRBV10-3; j_call: TRBJ2-5; cdr3_nt: TGTGCCATCAGCGGGACATCGGGGGTACGGGAGACCCAGTACTTC; cdr3_aa: CAISGTSGVRETQYF
clone_size: few; d_call: TRBD2; v_call: TRBV6-4; j_call: TRBJ2-1; cdr3_nt: TGTGCCAGCAGGGAGTCGACTAGCGGGGCATACAATGAGCAGTTCTTC; cdr3_aa: CASRESTSGAYNEQFF
clone_size: few; d_call: .; v_call: TRBV10-3; j_call: TRBJ1-2; cdr3_nt: TGTGCCATCAGTGAGTTATGGGGCGTTAACTATGGCTACACCTTC; cdr3_aa: CAISELWGVNYGYTF
clone_size: .; d_call: .; v_call: TRBV27; j_call: TRBJ1-1; cdr3_nt: TGTGCCAGCAGTTTGTGGGGGGCAGAGAACACTGAAGCTTTCTTT; cdr3_aa: CASSLWGAENTEAFF